These T cell receptor beta chains were read from a single sample in a study of T cell responses to AZD1222 COVID-19 vaccine. TCRdb keeps only in-frame clones here, not all; method: immunoSEQ multiplex PCR. Of around 180,000 clones in the sample, approximately 92% are singletons; the top ten hold over 9.5%. The starting material was peripheral blood, obtained on day 0 of AZD1222 vaccination. These receptors all come from an adult in good health. Each CDR3 is given with its conserved first and last residue. Each record gives: V gene, D gene, J gene, clone size, CDR3 protein. The D gene is left open where the match is weak. Only some rows state a clone size, as once, few, many or a class for expanded clones.

V gene: TRBV4-1; D gene: NA; J gene: TRBJ1-2; clone size: NA; CDR3 protein: CASSQEDRIGGYTF
V gene: TRBV7-9; D gene: TRBD2; J gene: TRBJ2-7; clone size: NA; CDR3 protein: CASSPPGTRTSEQYF
V gene: TRBV5-4; D gene: NA; J gene: TRBJ1-3; clone size: NA; CDR3 protein: CASSLGQGGRGNTIYF
V gene: TRBV27; D gene: NA; J gene: TRBJ2-3; clone size: NA; CDR3 protein: CASSPRDERFTDTQYF
V gene: TRBV4-3; D gene: NA; J gene: TRBJ1-4; clone size: NA; CDR3 protein: CASSQGEGFEKLFF
V gene: TRBV19; D gene: NA; J gene: TRBJ1-6; clone size: NA; CDR3 protein: CASREAEPNSPLHF
V gene: TRBV27; D gene: TRBD1; J gene: TRBJ1-4; clone size: NA; CDR3 protein: CASSPDGQGVDEKLFF
V gene: TRBV7-9; D gene: NA; J gene: TRBJ2-2; clone size: NA; CDR3 protein: CASSLAGDSTGELFF
V gene: TRBV6-2/TRBV6-3; D gene: TRBD2; J gene: TRBJ2-2; clone size: NA; CDR3 protein: CASSYSRLAENTGELFF
V gene: TRBV6-1; D gene: TRBD1; J gene: TRBJ1-1; clone size: NA; CDR3 protein: CASSDYGTGNTEAFF
V gene: TRBV11-3; D gene: TRBD1; J gene: TRBJ2-2; clone size: NA; CDR3 protein: CASSLGTGGPGELFF
V gene: TRBV25-1; D gene: TRBD2; J gene: TRBJ2-7; clone size: NA; CDR3 protein: CASTASGREKEQYF
V gene: TRBV4-1; D gene: TRBD2; J gene: TRBJ2-7; clone size: once; CDR3 protein: CASSQVLAGVDQYF
V gene: TRBV3-1/TRBV3-2; D gene: TRBD1; J gene: TRBJ2-5; clone size: NA; CDR3 protein: CASSQGPGGETQYF
V gene: TRBV27; D gene: NA; J gene: TRBJ1-1; clone size: few; CDR3 protein: CASSFQGNTEAFF
V gene: TRBV21-1; D gene: NA; J gene: TRBJ1-6; clone size: NA; CDR3 protein: CASSKVGGKKNSPLHF
V gene: TRBV9; D gene: NA; J gene: TRBJ2-4; clone size: NA; CDR3 protein: CASSDHASLAKNIQYF
V gene: TRBV7-2; D gene: NA; J gene: TRBJ1-2; clone size: NA; CDR3 protein: CASSFEGFGYTF
V gene: TRBV6-1; D gene: NA; J gene: TRBJ2-4; clone size: NA; CDR3 protein: CASSEGTDPNIQYF
V gene: TRBV4-1; D gene: TRBD1; J gene: TRBJ1-1; clone size: once; CDR3 protein: CASSQDRGSFSGAFF
V gene: TRBV28; D gene: TRBD1; J gene: TRBJ1-2; clone size: NA; CDR3 protein: CASSFGDRSYGYTF
V gene: TRBV4-1; D gene: NA; J gene: TRBJ2-5; clone size: few; CDR3 protein: CASSLRDRETQYF
V gene: TRBV3-1/TRBV3-2; D gene: NA; J gene: TRBJ1-6; clone size: NA; CDR3 protein: CASTGAGSPLHF
V gene: TRBV4-1; D gene: NA; J gene: TRBJ1-1; clone size: once; CDR3 protein: CASGPLGAYTEAFF
V gene: TRBV2; D gene: NA; J gene: TRBJ2-5; clone size: NA; CDR3 protein: CASSAGTQYF
V gene: TRBV19; D gene: TRBD1; J gene: TRBJ2-7; clone size: NA; CDR3 protein: CASTPAYGTGIEQYF
V gene: TRBV30; D gene: NA; J gene: TRBJ1-1; clone size: NA; CDR3 protein: CAWSRTEAFF
V gene: TRBV19; D gene: TRBD1; J gene: TRBJ1-5; clone size: once; CDR3 protein: CASSRRTGDYQPQHF
V gene: TRBV5-1; D gene: NA; J gene: TRBJ2-3; clone size: NA; CDR3 protein: CASSLDRVTDTQYF
V gene: TRBV5-5; D gene: NA; J gene: TRBJ1-5; clone size: NA; CDR3 protein: CASSPSGWDNQPQHF
V gene: TRBV19; D gene: NA; J gene: TRBJ2-6; clone size: NA; CDR3 protein: CASIPQGLSGANVLTF
V gene: TRBV5-5; D gene: NA; J gene: TRBJ1-1; clone size: NA; CDR3 protein: CASSLGGFTEAFF
V gene: TRBV6-6; D gene: TRBD2; J gene: TRBJ2-3; clone size: NA; CDR3 protein: CASSGTSGSPDTQYF
V gene: TRBV5-4; D gene: TRBD1; J gene: TRBJ2-5; clone size: NA; CDR3 protein: CASSFPGGLETQYF
V gene: TRBV28; D gene: TRBD2; J gene: TRBJ2-1; clone size: NA; CDR3 protein: CASSTSSGGGYNEQFF
V gene: TRBV11-2; D gene: NA; J gene: TRBJ1-2; clone size: NA; CDR3 protein: CASSLDWVGGYTF
V gene: TRBV7-8; D gene: TRBD1; J gene: TRBJ1-5; clone size: NA; CDR3 protein: CASRKTGGLNQPQHF
V gene: TRBV2; D gene: NA; J gene: TRBJ1-5; clone size: NA; CDR3 protein: CASSDREGNQPQHF
V gene: TRBV24-1; D gene: NA; J gene: TRBJ2-5; clone size: NA; CDR3 protein: CATSDLRSTQETQYF
V gene: TRBV19; D gene: NA; J gene: TRBJ2-6; clone size: NA; CDR3 protein: CASSISGVGANVLTF